This is a list of T cell receptor beta chains from one sample in a study of cytomegalovirus exposure and HLA in healthy donors. Using immunoSEQ multiplex PCR, the repertoire was profiled, and TCRdb retains in-frame clones only, with some absent. The table has some 100,000 clones, over 65% seen once. Source material: PBMCs. All receptors come from a woman between 18 and 29 years old in good health and CMV-seropositive. Both conserved end residues are part of each CDR3. Fields, in order: J gene, D gene, clone size, V gene, CDR3 DNA, CDR3 protein. A D gene is named only where the DNA matches it firmly. For some rows the clone size is stated as once, few or many, or as a class when expanded; others skip it.

j_gene: TRBJ2-7
d_gene: -
abundance: -
v_gene: TRBV28
CDR3nt: TGTGCCAGCAGTGCCCCCAGGGGTCAATCCTCCTACGAGCAGTACTTC
CDR3aa: CASSAPRGQSSYEQYF

j_gene: TRBJ2-2
d_gene: -
abundance: -
v_gene: TRBV10-3
CDR3nt: TGTGCCATCCGGCGAGCGGCGAAGAACACCGGGGAGCTGTTTTTT
CDR3aa: CAIRRAAKNTGELFF

j_gene: TRBJ2-1
d_gene: -
abundance: -
v_gene: TRBV5-6
CDR3nt: TGTGCCAGCAGCTTTATGGGGGGGGCTTATTACAATGAGCAGTTCTTC
CDR3aa: CASSFMGGAYYNEQFF

j_gene: TRBJ1-5
d_gene: TRBD1
abundance: few
v_gene: TRBV19
CDR3nt: TGTGCCAGTAGTATACAGGCAGGGGGGAATCAGCCCCAGCATTTT
CDR3aa: CASSIQAGGNQPQHF

j_gene: TRBJ1-6
d_gene: -
abundance: -
v_gene: TRBV5-6
CDR3nt: TGTGCCAGCAGCTTGGTAGCAGGGAATTCACCCCTCCACTTT
CDR3aa: CASSLVAGNSPLHF

j_gene: TRBJ1-4
d_gene: TRBD1
abundance: -
v_gene: TRBV11-1
CDR3nt: TGTGCCAGCAGTCGGGGACAGGGGTTTGAAAAACTGTTTTTT
CDR3aa: CASSRGQGFEKLFF

j_gene: TRBJ2-2
d_gene: TRBD1
abundance: -
v_gene: TRBV12-5
CDR3nt: TGTGCTAGTGGTGGGGGACAGGGGGTATCTTCCGACACCGGGGAGCTGTTTTTT
CDR3aa: CASGGGQGVSSDTGELFF

j_gene: TRBJ2-1
d_gene: TRBD2
abundance: -
v_gene: TRBV19
CDR3nt: TGTGCCAGTAGTTCGACTAGCAGAAAGTACAATGAGCAGTTCTTC
CDR3aa: CASSSTSRKYNEQFF

j_gene: TRBJ1-4
d_gene: TRBD1
abundance: few
v_gene: TRBV25-1
CDR3nt: TGTGCCAGCAGTGGACAGGGGGAGGAAAAACTGTTTTTT
CDR3aa: CASSGQGEEKLFF

j_gene: TRBJ1-5
d_gene: -
abundance: once
v_gene: TRBV10-1
CDR3nt: TGCGCCAGCAGACCCCCGGCGGGCACTAATCAGCCCCAGCATTTT
CDR3aa: CASRPPAGTNQPQHF

j_gene: TRBJ1-5
d_gene: TRBD1
abundance: -
v_gene: TRBV2
CDR3nt: TGTGCCAGCAGTTGGGGACAGGGCGGCGGTAGCAATCAGCCCCAGCATTTT
CDR3aa: CASSWGQGGGSNQPQHF

j_gene: TRBJ1-2
d_gene: TRBD1
abundance: few
v_gene: TRBV27
CDR3nt: TGTGCCAGCAGTTTATCGGGGACAGCCTTCTATGGCTACACCTTC
CDR3aa: CASSLSGTAFYGYTF

j_gene: TRBJ2-1
d_gene: TRBD2
abundance: -
v_gene: TRBV5-8
CDR3nt: TGTGCCAGCAGCCCGGGACTAGCGGGGGGGAGTGAGCAGTTCTTC
CDR3aa: CASSPGLAGGSEQFF

j_gene: TRBJ2-7
d_gene: -
abundance: -
v_gene: TRBV5-4
CDR3nt: TGTGCCAGCAGCTTCAGGACATTGACGCGGTACGAGCAGTACTTC
CDR3aa: CASSFRTLTRYEQYF

j_gene: TRBJ2-2
d_gene: TRBD1
abundance: -
v_gene: TRBV15
CDR3nt: TGTGCCACCAGCAGAGGAGGGGAACAGGGGGTAAACGGGGAGCTGTTTTTT
CDR3aa: CATSRGGEQGVNGELFF

j_gene: TRBJ1-1
d_gene: -
abundance: -
v_gene: TRBV6-5
CDR3nt: TGTGCCAGCAGTTCCATCAGGGGTGACACTGAAGCTTTCTTT
CDR3aa: CASSSIRGDTEAFF

j_gene: TRBJ2-1
d_gene: -
abundance: -
v_gene: TRBV28
CDR3nt: TGTGCCAGCAGTTGGTCAATTTGGGCGGGCCCCCCCTTCTTC
CDR3aa: CASSWSIWAGPPFF

j_gene: TRBJ2-1
d_gene: TRBD1
abundance: -
v_gene: TRBV6-5
CDR3nt: TGTGCCAGCAGTTACCGGGACAGGGCCTACAATGAGCAGTTCTTC
CDR3aa: CASSYRDRAYNEQFF

j_gene: TRBJ2-5
d_gene: TRBD2
abundance: -
v_gene: TRBV28
CDR3nt: TGTGCCAGCAGTTCCCCTAGCGGGAGGGCCGGGGGAGAGACCCAGTACTTC
CDR3aa: CASSSPSGRAGGETQYF

j_gene: TRBJ2-7
d_gene: TRBD1
abundance: -
v_gene: TRBV27
CDR3nt: TGTGCCAGCAGTCTACAGGGGCCCCCCTACGAGCAGTACTTC
CDR3aa: CASSLQGPPYEQYF

j_gene: TRBJ1-1
d_gene: TRBD1
abundance: -
v_gene: TRBV7-8
CDR3nt: TGTGCCAGCAGCTTAGGGGCAGGGGGGAACACTGAAGCTTTCTTT
CDR3aa: CASSLGAGGNTEAFF

j_gene: TRBJ2-7
d_gene: TRBD1
abundance: -
v_gene: TRBV9
CDR3nt: TGTGCCAGCAGCCCGTGGACAGGGGCCTACGAGCAGTACTTC
CDR3aa: CASSPWTGAYEQYF

j_gene: TRBJ1-5
d_gene: TRBD1
abundance: -
v_gene: TRBV9
CDR3nt: TGTGCCAGCAGCGTGGGGGACAGGGGGCATCAGCCCCAGCATTTT
CDR3aa: CASSVGDRGHQPQHF

j_gene: TRBJ2-1
d_gene: TRBD1
abundance: -
v_gene: TRBV28
CDR3nt: TGTGCCAGCAGTCCCCGGACAGGGGCGATGTACAATGAGCAGTTCTTC
CDR3aa: CASSPRTGAMYNEQFF

j_gene: TRBJ2-3
d_gene: -
abundance: -
v_gene: TRBV9
CDR3nt: TGTGCCAGCAGCCAGGGGAGTCTCACAGATACGCAGTATTTT
CDR3aa: CASSQGSLTDTQYF

j_gene: TRBJ1-3
d_gene: -
abundance: -
v_gene: TRBV7-2
CDR3nt: TGTGCCAGCAGCTTCTGGGCCTCTGGAAACACCATATATTTT
CDR3aa: CASSFWASGNTIYF

j_gene: TRBJ1-1
d_gene: -
abundance: -
v_gene: TRBV15
CDR3nt: TGTGCCACCAGCCCGCGGGGGACTGAAGCTTTCTTT
CDR3aa: CATSPRGTEAFF

j_gene: TRBJ2-1
d_gene: TRBD2
abundance: -
v_gene: TRBV29-1
CDR3nt: TGCAGCGCCCTAGGGACTAGCGGGGGGCACCGGGACTCCTACAATGAGCAGTTCTTC
CDR3aa: CSALGTSGGHRDSYNEQFF

j_gene: TRBJ1-1
d_gene: -
abundance: -
v_gene: TRBV9
CDR3nt: TGTGCCAGCAGCGTAGGAGAGGGTATCACTGAAGCTTTCTTT
CDR3aa: CASSVGEGITEAFF

j_gene: TRBJ1-2
d_gene: -
abundance: once
v_gene: TRBV7-9
CDR3nt: TGTGCCAGCAGCTTCCCGGGGAGGGGGACTAACTATGGCTACACCTTC
CDR3aa: CASSFPGRGTNYGYTF

j_gene: TRBJ2-3
d_gene: -
abundance: -
v_gene: TRBV18
CDR3nt: TGTGCCAGCTCACCGGTAGCGGCAGATACGCAGTATTTT
CDR3aa: CASSPVAADTQYF

j_gene: TRBJ2-2
d_gene: TRBD2
abundance: -
v_gene: TRBV27
CDR3nt: TGTGCCAGCAGACCAACTAGCGGGAGGAGTACCGGGGAGCTGTTTTTT
CDR3aa: CASRPTSGRSTGELFF

j_gene: TRBJ2-7
d_gene: -
abundance: once
v_gene: TRBV6-5
CDR3nt: TGTGCCAGCAGCATGTCAGCGGGCGACGAGCAGTACTTC
CDR3aa: CASSMSAGDEQYF

j_gene: TRBJ2-7
d_gene: -
abundance: few
v_gene: TRBV7-9
CDR3nt: TGTGCCAGCAGCCGAGGAGGAGCTCTACACGAGCAGTACTTC
CDR3aa: CASSRGGALHEQYF

j_gene: TRBJ2-7
d_gene: -
abundance: -
v_gene: TRBV7-3
CDR3nt: TGTGCCAGCAGCTCATCGGGACATTCCTACGAGCAGTACTTC
CDR3aa: CASSSSGHSYEQYF

j_gene: TRBJ2-7
d_gene: -
abundance: -
v_gene: TRBV7-9
CDR3nt: TGTGCCAGCAGCTTAGGCCTCGGCGAGCAGTACTTC
CDR3aa: CASSLGLGEQYF

j_gene: TRBJ1-5
d_gene: TRBD1
abundance: -
v_gene: TRBV15
CDR3nt: TGTGCCACCAGCAGCCCAGGGGGTGGTAATCAGCCCCAGCATTTT
CDR3aa: CATSSPGGGNQPQHF

j_gene: TRBJ1-2
d_gene: -
abundance: -
v_gene: TRBV5-1
CDR3nt: TGCGCCAGCAGCCCGGATGGCGACACTAACTATGGCTACACCTTC
CDR3aa: CASSPDGDTNYGYTF

j_gene: TRBJ2-1
d_gene: TRBD2
abundance: -
v_gene: TRBV10-3
CDR3nt: TGTGCCATCAGTGAGGGGAGGCTAGCGGCCTACAATGAGCAGTTCTTC
CDR3aa: CAISEGRLAAYNEQFF

j_gene: TRBJ1-1
d_gene: TRBD1
abundance: -
v_gene: TRBV15
CDR3nt: TGTGCCACCAGCACTTACAGGGGTGGCTCGTCGAGCACTGAAGCTTTCTTT
CDR3aa: CATSTYRGGSSSTEAFF

j_gene: TRBJ1-1
d_gene: TRBD1
abundance: -
v_gene: TRBV15
CDR3nt: TGTGCCACCAGCAGAGATAGGGGGCGGAACACTGAAGCTTTCTTT
CDR3aa: CATSRDRGRNTEAFF

j_gene: TRBJ2-3
d_gene: TRBD2
abundance: once
v_gene: TRBV10-3
CDR3nt: TGTGCCATCAGGCCGGGACTAGCGGTAGATACGCAGTATTTT
CDR3aa: CAIRPGLAVDTQYF

j_gene: TRBJ2-5
d_gene: TRBD1
abundance: once
v_gene: TRBV29-1
CDR3nt: TGCAGCGGGACCGGGACAGGGGGAGGCGAGACCCAGTACTTC
CDR3aa: CSGTGTGGGETQYF

j_gene: TRBJ1-4
d_gene: TRBD1
abundance: -
v_gene: TRBV30
CDR3nt: TGTGCCTGGAAGTCAGGGGGCTGGGAAAAACTGTTTTTT
CDR3aa: CAWKSGGWEKLFF

j_gene: TRBJ2-7
d_gene: TRBD1
abundance: -
v_gene: TRBV14
CDR3nt: TGTGCCAGCAGCCAAGATAGACGGGACAGTTCCTCCTACGAGCAGTACTTC
CDR3aa: CASSQDRRDSSSYEQYF

j_gene: TRBJ1-5
d_gene: -
abundance: -
v_gene: TRBV19
CDR3nt: TGTGCCAGTAGTAAGATTCTTCGGGGGTTGGAGCAGCCCCAGCATTTT
CDR3aa: CASSKILRGLEQPQHF